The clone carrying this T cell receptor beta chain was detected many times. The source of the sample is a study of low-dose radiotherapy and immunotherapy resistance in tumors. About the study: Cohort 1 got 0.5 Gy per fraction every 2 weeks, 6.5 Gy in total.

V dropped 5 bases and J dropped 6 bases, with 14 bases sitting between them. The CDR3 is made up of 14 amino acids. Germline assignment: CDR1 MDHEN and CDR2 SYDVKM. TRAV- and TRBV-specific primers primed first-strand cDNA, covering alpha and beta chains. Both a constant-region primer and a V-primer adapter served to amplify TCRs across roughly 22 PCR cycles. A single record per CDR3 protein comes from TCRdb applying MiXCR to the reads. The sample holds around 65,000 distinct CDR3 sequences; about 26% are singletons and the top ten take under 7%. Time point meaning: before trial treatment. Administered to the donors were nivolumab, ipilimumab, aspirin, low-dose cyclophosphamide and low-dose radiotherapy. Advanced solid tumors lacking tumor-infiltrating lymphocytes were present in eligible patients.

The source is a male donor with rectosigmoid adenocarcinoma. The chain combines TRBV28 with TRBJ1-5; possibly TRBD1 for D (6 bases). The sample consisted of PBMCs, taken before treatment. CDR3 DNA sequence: TGTGCCAGCAGTGGTACGACAGGTGCTCAGCCCCAGCATTTT. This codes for CASSGTTGAQPQHF.